Below, 28 T cell receptor beta chains from the same sample are listed, as sequenced in a study of beta chain features in type 1 diabetes. Which antigens these TCRs recognize remains unknown. Overall study findings and caveats: Moderate yet significant TCRB CDR3 shortening was seen in Type 1 diabetes patients in all four CD4+ subsets.

Sequencing targeted expressed TCRB transcripts, as all isolated RNA had been reverse transcribed. This table comes from immunoSEQ multiplex PCR, and its TCRdb copy is limited to in-frame clones, with some not included. The table lists 95,000 to 150,000 clones, about a sixth of them singletons. Sequencing was done on a sample of central memory CD4+ T cells from blood. The receptors shown here come from a man in his thirties or forties with type 1 diabetes.

The chain combines TRBV7-2 with TRBJ2-3; D may be TRBD1 (6 bases). Deletions cut 5 bases from V and 2 bases from J, with 17 bases between. The CDR3 is 16 amino acids. Germline lookup yields CDR1 SGHTA and CDR2 FQGNSA. The CDR3 here is CASSGGVGAPTDTQYF. The CDR3 nucleotides read TGTGCCAGCAGCGGGGGCGTGGGGGCCCCCACAGATACGCAGTATTTT.

V is TRBV9 and J is TRBJ2-1; maybe TRBD2 (6 bases). V shed 5 bases and J shed 5 bases, with 17 bases lying between them. This CDR3 region has 15 residues. The germline V gene encodes CDR1 SGDLS and CDR2 YYNGEE. CDR3 in amino acids: CASSGGASTNNEQFF. The CDR3 DNA follows: TGTGCCAGCAGTGGAGGGGCTAGTACTAACAATGAGCAGTTCTTC. Full variable domain (remainder filled in from reference TRBV9 and TRBJ2-1): DSGVTQTPKHLITATGQRVTLRCSPRSGDLSVYWYQQSLDQGLQFLIQYYNGEERAKGNILERFSAQQFPDLHSELNLSSLELGDSALYFCASSGGASTNNEQFFGPGTRLTVL.

This sequence joins TRBV5-1 and TRBJ2-7, with TRBD2 matching over 7 bases. CDR3 length: 14 amino acids. Looked up from germline, CDR1 is SGHRS and CDR2 is YFSETQ. V trimming: 4 bases; J trimming: 2 bases; junction bases outside the gene matches: 6. In DNA form, the CDR3 reads TGCGCCAGCAGCAACGCGGGGGAGACCTACGAGCAGTACTTC. Encoded protein: CASSNAGETYEQYF.

The chain carries TRBV5-1 and TRBJ2-1; 8 bases align to TRBD2. Trimming removed 4 bases from V and 10 bases from J; junction bases left unmatched: 7. From germline, CDR1 is SGHRS and CDR2 YFSETQ. This CDR3 contains 13 residues. CDR3 sequence (DNA): TGCGCCAGCAGCCCTCGGGGGGGGGAGGAGCAGTTCTTC. This translates into CASSPRGGEEQFF.

V is TRBV19 and J is TRBJ2-5; D possibly corresponds to TRBD1 (6 bases). The length of the CDR3 is 15 residues. The V end lost 6 bases, the J end lost 2 bases, and 16 bases lay between the germline ends. CDR1 and CDR2 from the germline V gene are LNHDA and SQIVND (reference sequence). In DNA form, the CDR3 reads TGTGCCAGTAGCCCAGACAGGCCTGCTCAAGAGACCCAGTACTTC. It encodes CASSPDRPAQETQYF. Complete variable domain (other parts from reference TRBV19 and TRBJ2-5): DGGITQSPKYLFRKEGQNVTLSCEQNLNHDAMYWYRQDPGQGLRLIYYSQIVNDFQKGDIAEGYSVSREKKESFPLTVTSAQKNPTAFYLCASSPDRPAQETQYFGPGTRLLVL.

This clone has more than one count but fewer than ten. The chain joins TRBV29-1 to TRBJ2-7; D not resolved. CDR3 length equals 11 residues. CDR1 and CDR2 (germline): SQVTM, ANQGSEA. V lost 4 bases to trimming and J lost 0 bases, with 4 bases between them. The CDR3 DNA reads TGCAGCGTTGGCTCCTCCTACGAGCAGTACTTC. It encodes CSVGSSYEQYF.

The chain has TRBV7-2 and TRBJ2-7; 7 nucleotides match TRBD1. Germline V gene lookup returns CDR1 SGHTA and CDR2 FQGNSA. Trimming at V came to 3 bases and at J to 5 bases, leaving 7 bases not matched to a gene. The CDR3 runs 14 residues. CDR3 loop: CASSFQQGSDEQYF. The CDR3 region has the DNA TGTGCCAGCAGCTTCCAACAGGGGTCGGACGAGCAGTACTTC.

This clone was recorded many times. The V and J genes are TRBV28 and TRBJ2-1, with D unclear. Germline assignment: CDR1 MDHEN and CDR2 SYDVKM. Trimming pared 5 bases from V and 10 bases from J, leaving 6 bases between. This CDR3 spans 10 amino acids. The CDR3 DNA reads as TGTGCCAGCAGTCACATGGAGCAGTTCTTC. It translates to CASSHMEQFF.

In this sample, this clone turned up a few times. This chain links TRBV29-1 with TRBJ1-1; D gene uncertain. The CDR3 has 15 amino acids. The germline V and J ends were trimmed by 5 bases and 1 base, with 17 bases remaining between them. Germline CDR1 is SQVTM and CDR2 is ANQGSEA. The chain's CDR3 is CSVRFQNSPNTEAFF. In nucleotides, the CDR3 is TGCAGCGTTAGGTTTCAGAACAGCCCGAACACTGAAGCTTTCTTT. Full variable domain (missing parts from reference TRBV29-1 and TRBJ1-1): SAVISQKPSRDICQRGTSLTIQCQVDSQVTMMFWYRQQPGQSLTLIATANQGSEATYESGFVIDKFPISRPNLTFSTLTVSNMSPEDSSIYLCSVRFQNSPNTEAFFGQGTRLTVV.

This clone was seen a few times. This sequence may be a read error, since a much larger clone differs from it by one base. The V gene is TRBV30, the J gene TRBJ2-2; 7 nucleotides line up with TRBD2. The J segment lost 5 bases and the V segment lost 8 bases, leaving 2 bases of the junction unmatched. Germline V CDR1 and CDR2: GTSNPN, SVGIG (reference sequence). This CDR3 is 11 amino acids long. The CDR3 is CAGGVTGELFF. The CDR3 region has the DNA TGTGCCGGGGGGGTGACCGGGGAGCTGTTTTTT.

This chain connects TRBV7-2 to TRBJ1-2; possible D gene TRBD1, 6 bases. The V gene lost 5 bases and the J gene lost 2 bases, with 15 bases spanning the gap. CDR3 length: 15 residues. Germline V gene sequence: CDR1 SGHTA, CDR2 FQGNSA. The CDR3 reads CASSPTGTLNYGYTF. CDR3 nucleotides: TGTGCCAGCAGCCCGACCGGGACACTCAACTATGGCTACACCTTC.

The chain couples TRBV7-9 to TRBJ2-7; D remains ambiguous. The CDR3 is made up of 13 amino acids. Looked up from germline, CDR1 is SEHNR and CDR2 is FQNEAQ (reference sequence). V was pared by 0 bases and J by 5 bases, with 8 bases between. This CDR3 is CASSLASSNEQYF. CDR3 nucleotide sequence: TGTGCCAGCAGCTTAGCGTCCAGTAACGAGCAGTACTTC.

This clone was counted ten times or more. Possible read error: a much larger clone is one base away. The same CDR3 can be traced to other DNA sequences in this sample. This chain joins TRBV7-2 and TRBJ2-7, with unresolved D. With 3 bases removed from V and 3 bases from J, the gap between germline ends came to 3 bases. CDR1 is SGHTA, CDR2 FQGNSA, per germline. The CDR3 is 11 residues long. CDR3 sequence (DNA): TGTGCCAGCAGCTTCAACTACGAGCAGTACTTC. It specifies CASSFNYEQYF.

The chain carries TRBV2 and TRBJ1-5; weak D call: TRBD1 (6 bases). Germline V gene data show CDR1 as SNHLY and CDR2 as FYNNEI. This CDR3 has 13 amino acids. Trimming took off 10 bases at V and 0 bases at J, with 10 bases between the two ends. CDR3 region: CATTGNSNQPQHF. CDR3 sequence (DNA): TGTGCCACCACAGGGAATAGCAATCAGCCCCAGCATTTT.

This clone was recorded a few times. The rearrangement uses TRBV25-1 and TRBJ1-6; TRBD1 matches 7 bases. V was pared by 9 bases and J by 10 bases, with 9 bases of the junction left unmatched. Germline CDR1 reads MGHDK; CDR2 reads SYGVNS. This CDR3 region has 13 residues. CDR3 DNA sequence: TGTGCCAGTGTACAGGGGCGAGACTCACCCCTCCACTTT. It is translated as CASVQGRDSPLHF.

The chain joins TRBV7-6 to TRBJ1-1; TRBD1 matches 7 bases. The CDR3 loop spans 15 amino acids. V dropped 2 bases and J dropped 5; count of bases not matched to a gene: 8. Germline assignment: CDR1 SGHVS and CDR2 FNYEAQ. The CDR3 nucleotides read TGTGCCAGCAGCTTACTCGCAGGGGGGAAAACTGAAGCTTTCTTT. This translates into CASSLLAGGKTEAFF.

This clone has a handful of counts. The junction differs from germline at one of its ends, possibly a read error. J is TRBJ2-5 and V is TRBV6-1, with TRBD1 matching 8 bases. There are 16 residues in the CDR3. The V gene's germline CDR1 is MNHNS and CDR2 SASEGT. CDR3 region: CASSQADRGGQETQYF. The CDR3 bases are TGTGCCAGCAGTCAAGCCGACAGGGGAGGACAAGAGACCCAGTACTTC.

The chain joins TRBV7-9 to TRBJ2-5, with D perhaps matching TRBD1 or TRBD2 (5 bases each). CDR3 size: 15 residues. Germline assignment: CDR1 SEHNR and CDR2 FQNEAQ (reference sequence). V dropped 5 bases and J dropped 0 bases, with 13 bases sitting between them. The CDR3 here is CASSPGATDQETQYF. The DNA of the CDR3 is TGTGCCAGCAGCCCCGGGGCCACCGACCAAGAGACCCAGTACTTC.

This chain connects TRBV7-2 to TRBJ1-4, with 7 bases matching TRBD1. V shed 7 bases, J shed 8 bases, and the junction held 13 bases outside the gene matches. CDR3 length equals 15 residues. Looked up from germline, CDR1 is SGHTA and CDR2 is FQGNSA. The CDR3: CASTLRATGREKLFF. CDR3 nucleotide sequence: TGTGCCAGCACCCTTCGGGCGACAGGGAGGGAAAAACTGTTTTTT.

Of note for this clone: Germline is not matched at one junction end, which may reflect a read error. The rearrangement uses TRBV2 and TRBJ2-3; D might be TRBD2 (6 bases). This CDR3 has 13 amino acids. Germline CDR1 and CDR2: SNHLY and FYNNEI. CDR3: CAISERATDTQYF. The CDR3 nucleotides are TGTGCCATCAGTGAGCGGGCCACAGATACGCAGTATTTT.

The rearrangement uses TRBV27 and TRBJ2-3; TRBD2 aligns across 8 bases. Germline V lookup: CDR1 MNHEY, CDR2 SMNVEV (reference sequence). V gave up 3 bases and J gave up 4 bases; unmatched junction bases: 0. The CDR3 sequence is 13 residues long. In nucleotides, the CDR3 is TGTGCCAGCAGTTTGACTAGCGCAGATACGCAGTATTTT. Encoded protein: CASSLTSADTQYF.

The chain combines TRBV29-1 with TRBJ2-7, with TRBD2 matching 7 bases. V shed 4 bases and J 0 bases; nucleotides not matched to a gene: 9. Germline values: CDR1 SQVTM, CDR2 ANQGSEA. The CDR3 covers 15 residues. The CDR3 spells CSVVGGGRSSYEQYF. The CDR3 bases are TGCAGCGTTGTGGGCGGGGGTCGGAGCTCCTACGAGCAGTACTTC.

This clone turned up a few times. The chain uses TRBV6-1 and TRBJ2-1; TRBD1 is a possible D gene (6 bases). Germline CDR1 reads MNHNS; CDR2 reads SASEGT. Trimming pared 5 bases from V and 2 bases from J, leaving 13 bases between. The CDR3 runs to 15 residues. CDR3 protein: CASSRTGNPYNEQFF. The CDR3 nucleotides read TGTGCCAGCAGTCGAACAGGGAATCCCTACAATGAGCAGTTCTTC.

J is TRBJ1-1 and V is TRBV9; perhaps TRBD1 as D (5 bases). Trimming left V 5 bases short and J 3 bases short, with 11 bases between. This CDR3 has 13 amino acids. Germline V gene data show CDR1 as SGDLS and CDR2 as YYNGEE. CDR3 in amino acids: CASSETGHTEAFF. CDR3 sequence (DNA): TGTGCCAGCAGTGAGACGGGGCACACTGAAGCTTTCTTT.

A few counts support this clone. This chain links TRBV27 with TRBJ1-1; D gene unclear. The V gene's germline CDR1 is MNHEY and CDR2 SMNVEV (reference sequence). The CDR3 runs 11 residues. The V end lost 5 bases, the J end lost 1 base, and 2 bases lay between the germline ends. CDR3 region: CASSGNTEAFF. As DNA, the CDR3 is TGTGCCAGCAGTGGGAACACTGAAGCTTTCTTT.

Many counts were recorded for this clone. J is TRBJ2-3 and V is TRBV5-4, with TRBD2 identical over 11 bases. CDR1 is SGHNT and CDR2 is YYREEE in the germline V gene (reference sequence). There are 15 residues in the CDR3. J gave up 7 bases and V 2 bases, and 6 bases lay outside the gene matches. The DNA of the CDR3 is TGTGCCAGCAGCTTTAGCGGGGGGGAGCGGAATACGCAGTATTTT. It is translated as CASSFSGGERNTQYF.

The chain recombines TRBV11-3 with TRBJ2-5; 7 nucleotides match TRBD1. V lost 8 bases to trimming and J lost 4 bases; unmatched junction nucleotides: 4. The CDR3 is made up of 12 amino acids. Germline V gene lookup returns CDR1 SGHNT and CDR2 YENEEA. The CDR3 region is CASGTEAETQYF. The DNA for the CDR3 is TGTGCCAGCGGGACAGAAGCAGAGACCCAGTACTTC.

The rearrangement uses TRBV10-3 and TRBJ1-5; D unclear. The V gene's germline CDR1 is ENHRY and CDR2 SYGVKD. V shed 4 bases and J shed 2 bases, with 3 bases lying between them. The length of the CDR3 is 12 residues. As DNA, the CDR3 is TGTGCCATCAGTGGGGGCAATCAGCCCCAGCATTTT. Protein product: CAISGGNQPQHF.